The next 26 T cell receptor beta chains were all read from a single sample in a study of identical twins. TCRdb independently ran MiXCR on the 5' RACE reads; one entry per CDR3 protein. The table shows 410,000 or so distinct CDR3 sequences, with around a sixth occurring only once. The sequenced sample was naive T cells sorted from blood. Receptors were obtained from a man aged 50 or older in good health.

This clonotype was observed many times. One end of the junction varies from germline; a read error may be responsible. The chain uses TRBV5-1 and TRBJ1-1; D may be TRBD1 (6 bases). From germline, CDR1 is SGHRS and CDR2 YFSETQ. The length of the CDR3 is 15 residues. The CDR3 is CASSLGGGVNTEAFF. The CDR3 DNA reads TGTGCCAGCAGCTTAGGGGGAGGGGTGAACACTGAAGCTTTCTTT.

This clonotype was seen at least ten times. This rearrangement joins TRBV19 to TRBJ2-6; the D gene is possibly TRBD1 (5 bases). CDR3 length: 16 amino acids. The germline V gene has CDR1 LNHDA and CDR2 SQIVND (reference sequence). The V end was cut by 0 bases, the J end by 0 bases, with 6 bases between. CDR3 amino acids: CASSIDRVSGANVLTF. For the CDR3, the DNA is TGTGCCAGTAGTATAGACAGGGTCTCTGGGGCCAACGTCCTGACTTTC.

This clonotype was detected a few times. V gene TRBV29-1 combines with J gene TRBJ2-1; 12 bases are a match to TRBD2. Germline CDR1 and CDR2: SQVTM and ANQGSEA. The V segment lost 4 bases and the J segment 2 bases; nucleotides outside the gene matches: 3. The CDR3 contains 15 residues. The CDR3 loop is CSVASGGGAYNEQFF. The DNA of the CDR3 is TGCAGCGTTGCTAGCGGGGGGGGAGCCTACAATGAGCAGTTCTTC.

This clonotype showed up many times. The rearrangement uses TRBV4-3 and TRBJ2-1; D is tentatively TRBD1 or TRBD2 (5 bases each). The CDR3 covers 15 residues. Germline V CDR1 and CDR2: LGHNA, YSLEER. Trimming removed 0 bases from V and 13 bases from J, with 19 bases in between. CDR3 residues: CASSQDEGSWVLQFF. The CDR3 DNA is TGCGCCAGCAGCCAAGATGAGGGGTCTTGGGTGCTTCAGTTCTTC.

This clonotype appeared a few times. The rearrangement uses TRBV7-9 and TRBJ2-1; tentative D call: TRBD2 (5 bases). Trimming pared 4 bases from V and 2 bases from J, leaving 12 bases between. Germline-derived CDR1 and CDR2 are SEHNR and FQNEAQ (reference sequence). CDR3 length: 15 amino acids. CDR3 amino acids: CASSSFGVAYNEQFF. The CDR3, as DNA: TGTGCCAGCAGCTCCTTCGGGGTAGCCTACAATGAGCAGTTCTTC.

This clonotype was observed once. This could be a read error, since a much larger clone is one nucleotide away. The conserved phenylalanine or tryptophan is not found at the CDR3 terminus, so this likely reflects a read error. This chain uses TRBV6-2 or TRBV6-3 with TRBJ2-7, with TRBD1 matching over 7 bases. Germline CDR1 is MNHEY and CDR2 is SVGEGT. Germline trimming cut 0 bases from V and 6 bases from J; bases unmatched to any gene: 8. The CDR3 extends over 15 amino acids. The CDR3 DNA sequence: TGTGCCAGCAGTTACTCGAGGACAGGTCGAGTCGAGCAGTACCTC. This codes for CASSYSRTGRVEQYL.

This clonotype was detected ten times or more. The chain couples TRBV9 to TRBJ2-3; TRBD2 matches 10 bases. CDR1 and CDR2 from the germline V gene are SGDLS and YYNGEE. Trimming took 0 bases from V and 4 from J; bases not matched to a gene: 5. The CDR3 has 16 amino acids. For the CDR3, the DNA is TGTGCCAGCAGCGTAGGAGTGACTAGCGGGTCAGATACGCAGTATTTT. This encodes CASSVGVTSGSDTQYF.

This clonotype appeared a few times. The chain uses TRBV12-3 or TRBV12-4 and TRBJ2-1, with D perhaps matching TRBD1 (5 bases). This CDR3 comprises 14 residues. Trimming took off 0 bases at V and 8 bases at J, with 11 bases between the two ends. CDR3: CASSLAQDGDEQFF. CDR3 DNA sequence: TGTGCCAGCAGTTTAGCACAGGACGGCGATGAGCAGTTCTTC.

CDR3 region: CSARPGADSFQPQHF. The CDR3 DNA sequence: TGCAGTGCTAGACCAGGGGCCGACAGTTTTCAGCCCCAGCATTTT. The chain combines TRBV20-1 with TRBJ1-5, with D possibly being TRBD1 (6 bases). Deletions cut 2 bases from V and 6 bases from J, with 17 bases between. Germline CDR1 reads DFQATT; CDR2 reads SNEGSKA (reference sequence). This CDR3 comprises 15 residues.

This clonotype was seen ten or more times. V usage is TRBV6-2 or TRBV6-3 and J usage is TRBJ1-1; D may be TRBD1 (5 bases). The CDR3 loop spans 12 amino acids. Between the trimmed V and J ends, which lost 8 bases and 1 base, there was a span of 8 bases. Per germline, CDR1 MNHEY and CDR2 SVGEGT. CDR3 residues: CASGRANTEAFF. CDR3 coding DNA: TGTGCCAGCGGCAGGGCGAACACTGAAGCTTTCTTT.

This clonotype appeared a few times. V and J are TRBV7-2 and TRBJ2-1; 10 bases match TRBD2. The CDR3 covers 15 residues. The junction had 4 bases not matched to a gene; V was cut back by 2 bases and J by 6 bases. Germline values: CDR1 SGHTA, CDR2 FQGNSA. For the CDR3, the DNA is TGTGCCAGCAGCTTAAGCGGGGGGGTAATCAATGAGCAGTTCTTC. Translation: CASSLSGGVINEQFF.

This clonotype appeared many times. The chain couples TRBV4-3 to TRBJ2-3; 7 positions agree with TRBD2. The germline gives CDR1 LGHNA, CDR2 YSLEER. Trimming removed 5 bases from V and 9 bases from J; junction bases left unmatched: 5. The CDR3 is 12 residues long. In DNA form, the CDR3 reads TGCGCCAGCAGCGGAGGGAGGGGAACGCAGTATTTT. Translating it yields CASSGGRGTQYF.

J is TRBJ1-2 and V is TRBV28; D uncertain. This CDR3 has 14 residues. Between the trimmed V and J ends, which lost 3 bases and 1 base, there was a span of 9 bases. Germline lookup yields CDR1 MDHEN and CDR2 SYDVKM. CDR3 DNA: TGTGCCAGCAGTTTTGTCGAGAATAACTATGGCTACACCTTC. Amino acids: CASSFVENNYGYTF.

The chain has TRBV12-3 or TRBV12-4 and TRBJ2-5; D may be TRBD1 or TRBD2 (5 bases each). Trimming left V 4 bases short and J 2 bases short, with 11 bases between. The CDR3 spans 14 residues. The CDR3 sequence: CASSWDVRQETQYF. DNA for the CDR3: TGTGCCAGCAGTTGGGACGTGAGACAAGAGACCCAGTACTTC.

Only a few counts were recorded for this clonotype. The chain links TRBV2 to TRBJ2-7; a possible D gene is TRBD1 (6 bases). The CDR3 runs to 13 residues. V lost 8 bases, J lost 2 bases, and 13 bases lay in between. The germline V gene has CDR1 SNHLY and CDR2 FYNNEI. CDR3 region: CASQDSDTYEQYF. The CDR3 DNA reads as TGTGCCAGCCAGGACAGCGATACCTACGAGCAGTACTTC. The entire variable domain, with the rest obtained from reference TRBV2 and TRBJ2-7, is as follows: EPEVTQTPSHQVTQMGQEVILRCVPISNHLYFYWYRQILGQKVEFLVSFYNNEISEKSEIFDDQFSVERPDGSNFTLKIRSTKLEDSAMYFCASQDSDTYEQYFGPGTRLTVT.

V usage is TRBV6-2 or TRBV6-3 and J usage is TRBJ2-7, with 7 bases lining up with TRBD1. CDR3 length: 14 amino acids. Germline CDR1 is MNHEY and CDR2 is SVGEGT. Trimming at V came to 7 bases and at J to 3 bases, leaving 9 bases not matched to a gene. The CDR3 region is CASTTPGQNYEQYF. CDR3 sequence (DNA): TGTGCCAGCACAACACCGGGACAGAACTACGAGCAGTACTTC.

There are many counts of this clonotype. The chain has TRBV7-2 and TRBJ2-4; TRBD2 is a possible D gene (5 bases). Trimming removed 0 bases from V and 0 bases from J, with 9 bases in between. Germline assignment: CDR1 SGHTA and CDR2 FQGNSA. CDR3 size: 16 residues. The CDR3, as DNA: TGTGCCAGCAGCTTAGCTGGGGAGCTAGCCAAAAACATTCAGTACTTC. Translating it yields CASSLAGELAKNIQYF.

This clonotype was detected ten times or more. The rearrangement uses TRBV18 and TRBJ2-3; maybe TRBD2 (6 bases). This CDR3 is built from 13 residues. V was shortened by 4 bases and J by 7 bases, with 12 bases between the two germline ends. Looked up from germline, CDR1 is KGHSH and CDR2 is LQKENI. CDR3 nucleotide sequence: TGTGCCAGCTCACATAACCGGGAGAATACGCAGTATTTT. Protein sequence: CASSHNRENTQYF.

The V call is TRBV7-8, the J call TRBJ1-2, with a weak D call TRBD1 (6 bases). V shed 5 bases and J shed 4 bases, with 14 bases lying between them. Germline V gene sequence: CDR1 SGHVS, CDR2 FQNEAQ. CDR3 length equals 14 residues. Here the CDR3 reads CASSPQGRGYGYTF. The DNA of the CDR3 is TGTGCCAGCAGCCCACAGGGCAGGGGCTATGGCTACACCTTC. The full variable domain, in which reference TRBV7-8 and TRBJ1-2 provide the parts outside the CDR3, is GAGVSQSPRYKVAKRGQDVALRCDPISGHVSLFWYQQALGQGPEFLTYFQNEAQLDKSGLPSDRFFAERPEGSVSTLKIQRTQQEDSAVYLCASSPQGRGYGYTFGSGTRLTVV.

A few counts support this clonotype. V usage is TRBV7-9 and J usage is TRBJ2-3; D call uncertain. Trimming took 6 bases from V and 1 from J, leaving 5 bases between them. Per germline, CDR1 SEHNR and CDR2 FQNEAQ (reference sequence). The CDR3 runs 12 residues. CDR3 sequence (DNA): TGTGCCAGCAGGCTAGGCACAGATACGCAGTATTTT. As protein: CASRLGTDTQYF. Full variable domain (outside the CDR3, taken from reference TRBV7-9 and TRBJ2-3): DTGVSQNPRHKITKRGQNVTFRCDPISEHNRLYWYRQTLGQGPEFLTYFQNEAQLEKSRLLSDRFSAERPKGSFSTLEIQRTEQGDSAMYLCASRLGTDTQYFGPGTRLTVL.

The genes are TRBV5-6 and TRBJ2-1, with 13 bases matching TRBD2. The CDR3 length is 16 residues. CDR1 and CDR2 (germline): SGHDT, YYEEEE. The ends lost 2 bases at V and 8 bases at J; junction bases unmatched: 7. The chain's CDR3 is CASSFTSGRVVDEQFF. CDR3 bases: TGTGCCAGCAGCTTTACTAGCGGGAGGGTAGTCGATGAGCAGTTCTTC.

The chain uses TRBV20-1 and TRBJ1-2; D remains ambiguous. This CDR3 is 14 amino acids long. V was shortened by 0 bases and J by 1 base, with 9 bases between the two germline ends. CDR1 is DFQATT, CDR2 SNEGSKA, per germline (reference sequence). In DNA, the CDR3 is TGCAGTGCTAGAGATAAAAACAGTAACTATGGCTACACCTTC. Amino acid sequence: CSARDKNSNYGYTF.

There are many counts of this clonotype. The CDR3 here is CASSPQELSNQPQHF. The CDR3 coding sequence is TGTGCCAGCAGCCCACAGGAATTAAGCAATCAGCCCCAGCATTTT. V and J are TRBV12-3 or TRBV12-4 and TRBJ1-5, with D maybe TRBD1 (5 bases). This CDR3 comprises 15 residues. The V and J ends lost 6 bases and 1 base respectively, with 13 bases between them.

The rearrangement uses TRBV5-1 and TRBJ2-1; D is undetermined. Trimming took 2 bases from V and 9 from J, leaving 9 bases between them. The CDR3 totals 12 residues. Germline CDR1 is SGHRS and CDR2 is YFSETQ. This CDR3 is CASSLDRLEQFF. The CDR3 bases are TGCGCCAGCAGCTTAGATCGACTTGAGCAGTTCTTC.

This clonotype was recorded a few times. This chain uses TRBV10-3 with TRBJ2-7; 11 bases fit TRBD1. Germline V gene sequence: CDR1 ENHRY, CDR2 SYGVKD. The ends lost 3 bases at V and 5 bases at J; junction bases unmatched: 12. The CDR3 loop spans 17 amino acids. This chain's CDR3 is CAISERAGQGAFDEQYF. The CDR3 DNA reads TGTGCCATCAGTGAACGGGCTGGACAGGGGGCGTTCGACGAGCAGTACTTC.

This clonotype was recorded once. The V call is TRBV10-3, the J call TRBJ2-1; weak D call: TRBD2 (6 bases). V was cut by 3 bases and J by 5 bases, with 8 bases left in between. Germline-derived CDR1 and CDR2 are ENHRY and SYGVKD. The CDR3 is 13 amino acids. The CDR3 coding sequence is TGTGCCATCAGTGAACGGAGGGACAATGAGCAGTTCTTC. Protein: CAISERRDNEQFF.